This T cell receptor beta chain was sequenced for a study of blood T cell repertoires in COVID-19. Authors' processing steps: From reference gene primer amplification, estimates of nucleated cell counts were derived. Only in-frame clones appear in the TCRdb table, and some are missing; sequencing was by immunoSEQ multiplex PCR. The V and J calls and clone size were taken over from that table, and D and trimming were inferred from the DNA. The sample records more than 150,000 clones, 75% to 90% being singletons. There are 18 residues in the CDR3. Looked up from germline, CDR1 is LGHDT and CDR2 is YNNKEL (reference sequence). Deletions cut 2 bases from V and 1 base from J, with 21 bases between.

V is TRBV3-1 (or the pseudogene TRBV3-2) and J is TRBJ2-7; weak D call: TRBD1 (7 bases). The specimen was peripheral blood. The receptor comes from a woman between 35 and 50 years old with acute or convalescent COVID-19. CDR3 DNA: TGTGCCAGCAGCCAAAGGAGGCCATTTGCGGGACAGTCCTACGAGCAGTACTTC. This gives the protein CASSQRRPFAGQSYEQYF.